This T cell receptor beta chain comes out of a study of Graves' ophthalmopathy and Graves' hyperthyroidism. Study observations and caveats: Appearing in blood as well were most expanded thyroid clonotypes above 0.001 frequency.

Serum thyroxine and TRAb, along with clinical symptoms, thyroid ultrasound and orbital computed tomography, were what diagnosis relied on. PBMCs were obtained from roughly 9.7 ml of fresh peripheral blood. Per germline, CDR1 SGHTA and CDR2 FQGNSA. The CDR3 extends over 16 amino acids. V lost 2 bases and J lost 7; bases outside the gene matches: 11. Amplification targeted the TCR beta CDR3 regions, with RNA transcripts as the source material. In the first round, RT-PCR was carried out with HTBI primers, and a multiplex PCR formed the second round. TCRdb ran MiXCR on the multiplex PCR reads and lists one entry per CDR3 protein. Among some 240,000 distinct CDR3 sequences, 45% were seen once, and the ten largest hold over 40%. About this clonotype: Its antigen is unknown.

The sequencing input was peripheral blood. This sequence joins TRBV7-2 and TRBJ2-7; TRBD1 matches at 10 bases. The sequence was collected from an adult man with Graves' ophthalmopathy. The CDR3 loop is CASSLPTRTGGQEQYF. The CDR3 DNA is TGTGCCAGCAGCTTACCTACAAGGACAGGGGGTCAAGAGCAGTACTTC. The full variable domain, rest sourced from reference TRBV7-2 and TRBJ2-7, is GAGVSQSPSNKVTEKGKDVELRCDPISGHTALYWYRQSLGQGLEFLIYFQGNSAPDKSGLPSDRFSAERTGGSVSTLTIQRTQQEDSAVYLCASSLPTRTGGQEQYFGPGTRLTVT.